A single sample is the source of the 24 T cell receptor beta chains below, sequenced in a study of T cells expressing NK-cell markers. TCRdb re-called the 5' RACE reads and shows each CDR3 protein once, DNA omitted. This sample lists 150,000 to 200,000 distinct CDR3 sequences; its ten largest clones have less than 20%. What was sequenced was blood T cells: a sorted CD56 or NKG2C T cell subset, CD4+ or CD8+ T cells, or bulk PBMC T cells (not recorded which). These receptors all come from a woman between 18 and 70 years old in good health.

The gene calls are TRBV7-8 and TRBJ2-1; the TRBD1 assignment by TCRdb is unverifiable without DNA. The CDR3 contains 18 residues. Germline assignment: CDR1 SGHVS and CDR2 FQNEAQ. CDR3 sequence: CASSLGAPPQSSYNEQFF.

This sequence joins TRBV19 and TRBJ2-1. This CDR3 has 15 residues. Per the germline V gene, CDR1 is LNHDA and CDR2 is SQIVND (reference sequence). This chain's CDR3 is CASSQTPSSYNEQFF.

This rearrangement joins TRBV27 to TRBJ2-1; the TCRdb D gene call, TRBD1, has no DNA to confirm it. CDR1 is MNHEY, CDR2 SMNVEV, per germline (reference sequence). CDR3 size: 16 residues. CDR3: CASTPKGNRGHNEQFF.

The chain carries TRBV2 and TRBJ2-7; no DNA is available, so the TRBD2 call from TCRdb remains unchecked. Germline lookup yields CDR1 SNHLY and CDR2 FYNNEI. The CDR3 sequence is 15 residues long. The CDR3 spells CASSVTGITLNEQYF. Full variable domain (remainder filled in from reference TRBV2 and TRBJ2-7): EPEVTQTPSHQVTQMGQEVILRCVPISNHLYFYWYRQILGQKVEFLVSFYNNEISEKSEIFDDQFSVERPDGSNFTLKIRSTKLEDSAMYFCASSVTGITLNEQYFGPGTRLTVT.

The rearrangement uses TRBV20-1 and TRBJ1-1; TCRdb calls TRBD1, which cannot be checked without DNA. CDR1 is DFQATT and CDR2 is SNEGSKA in the germline V gene (reference sequence). The CDR3 contains 14 residues. The CDR3: CSARDARGGTEAFF.

V gene TRBV12-3 or TRBV12-4 combines with J gene TRBJ1-2; without DNA, the TCRdb call of TRBD1 cannot be checked. The CDR3 has 13 amino acids. The CDR3 loop is CASSFRGAYGYTF.

The V call is TRBV12-3 or TRBV12-4, the J call TRBJ1-2; as DNA is missing, the TRBD1 call by TCRdb cannot be tested. The CDR3 loop spans 14 amino acids. CDR3 protein: CASSASTGDYGYTF.

This chain uses TRBV18 with TRBJ1-1. Germline V gene sequence: CDR1 KGHSH, CDR2 LQKENI. The CDR3 loop spans 13 amino acids. CDR3 amino acids: CASSPSANTEAFF.

The gene calls are TRBV4-1 and TRBJ2-7; lacking DNA, the TRBD1 call made by TCRdb goes unchecked. The CDR3 is 17 residues long. From germline, CDR1 is MGHRA and CDR2 YSYEKL. The CDR3 is CASSQVEVGTGAPKQYF.

This CDR3 is CASSLVGGLASLNEQFF. The chain carries TRBV7-2 and TRBJ2-1; TCRdb's assignment of TRBD2 cannot be checked, as there is no DNA. Germline V CDR1 and CDR2: SGHTA, FQGNSA. CDR3 length: 17 residues.

This chain connects TRBV6-1 to TRBJ2-2; no DNA is available, so the TRBD2 call from TCRdb remains unchecked. The CDR3 covers 19 residues. Germline loops: CDR1 MNHNS, CDR2 SASEGT. CDR3 residues: CASSPPGLAGSGNTGELFF.

This chain connects TRBV29-1 to TRBJ2-5; the TCRdb D gene call, TRBD2, has no DNA to confirm it. There are 16 residues in the CDR3. The germline V gene has CDR1 SQVTM and CDR2 ANQGSEA. CDR3: CSVWGKTSGSGETQYF.

V and J are TRBV18 and TRBJ2-7; the TRBD2 assignment by TCRdb is unverifiable without DNA. Germline V gene lookup returns CDR1 KGHSH and CDR2 LQKENI. The CDR3 has 15 amino acids. CDR3 amino acids: CASSPPGTRRGEQYF.

The chain carries TRBV7-3 and TRBJ2-1; TCRdb's assignment of TRBD2 cannot be checked, as there is no DNA. The CDR3 is made up of 14 amino acids. The V gene's germline CDR1 is SGHTA and CDR2 FQGTGA. The chain's CDR3 is CASSLKLAMGEQFF.

V usage is TRBV7-6 and J usage is TRBJ2-3. The CDR3 runs to 15 residues. The germline V gene has CDR1 SGHVS and CDR2 FNYEAQ. The CDR3 sequence is CASSSVGWLTDTQYF.

The V gene is TRBV20-1, the J gene TRBJ1-5; the D call of TRBD1 rests on TCRdb alone, since no DNA is present to check it. CDR3 length: 15 residues. The V gene's germline CDR1 is DFQATT and CDR2 SNEGSKA (reference sequence). This chain's CDR3 is CSANPGQGNNQPQHF.

V is TRBV12-3 or TRBV12-4 and J is TRBJ1-5; absent DNA, TCRdb's TRBD1 call cannot be checked. The CDR3 spans 17 residues. CDR3: CASSPGGPKGPNQPQHF.

The CDR3 loop is CASSDRRLTEAFF. This chain connects TRBV2 to TRBJ1-1; the D call from TCRdb, TRBD1, cannot be confirmed without DNA. Germline lookup yields CDR1 SNHLY and CDR2 FYNNEI. This CDR3 is 13 amino acids long.

The rearrangement links TRBV29-1 to TRBJ1-2; TCRdb designates TRBD1, a call that cannot be tested without DNA. The V gene's germline CDR1 is SQVTM and CDR2 ANQGSEA. The CDR3 sequence is 12 residues long. Here the CDR3 reads CSVDPGVNGYTF.

The chain combines TRBV6-5 with TRBJ2-7; TCRdb calls TRBD1, which cannot be checked without DNA. The CDR3 has 15 residues. From germline, CDR1 is MNHEY and CDR2 SVGAGI. The chain's CDR3 is CASSYARTGTYEQYF.

This chain connects TRBV28 to TRBJ2-7; TCRdb's D gene call, TRBD1, goes unchecked for lack of DNA. CDR3 size: 20 residues. Germline lookup yields CDR1 MDHEN and CDR2 SYDVKM. The CDR3 reads CASQPGQGIWGRRDVREQYF.

The V call is TRBV7-2, the J call TRBJ1-1; TCRdb lists TRBD1, though no DNA is available to test this call. CDR1 SGHTA and CDR2 FQGNSA come from the germline V gene. The CDR3 spans 15 residues. CDR3 sequence reads: CASSPGRETNTEAFF. The variable domain in full, with the rest retrieved from reference TRBV7-2 and TRBJ1-1, is GAGVSQSPSNKVTEKGKDVELRCDPISGHTALYWYRQSLGQGLEFLIYFQGNSAPDKSGLPSDRFSAERTGGSVSTLTIQRTQQEDSAVYLCASSPGRETNTEAFFGQGTRLTVV.

CDR3 protein: CSAGSGVEADTQYF. The chain couples TRBV20-1 to TRBJ2-3; no DNA is available, so the TRBD1 call from TCRdb remains unchecked. Germline V CDR1 and CDR2: DFQATT, SNEGSKA (reference sequence). CDR3 length: 14 residues.

The chain uses TRBV7-8 and TRBJ2-2; TCRdb's assignment of TRBD1 cannot be checked, as there is no DNA. Germline CDR1 SGHVS, CDR2 FQNEAQ. This CDR3 region has 17 residues. The CDR3 sequence: CASIATSPGRFTGELFF. The full variable domain, its missing parts supplied by reference TRBV7-8 and TRBJ2-2, is GAGVSQSPRYKVAKRGQDVALRCDPISGHVSLFWYQQALGQGPEFLTYFQNEAQLDKSGLPSDRFFAERPEGSVSTLKIQRTQQEDSAVYLCASIATSPGRFTGELFFGEGSRLTVL.